These 6 T cell receptor beta chains were all obtained from the same sample, sequenced in a study of T cell clonality in common variable immunodeficiency (dated by TCRdb to between 2014 and 2017). The library was generated by the immunoSEQ multiplex PCR assay. TCRdb carries this immuneACCESS record with in-frame sequences only. Its versions omit some clonotypes, under half of them owing to an unresolved V gene in the studies checked, with the rest unexplained. This sample is represented by about 44,000 clones, with no singletons among them. Clones ranked in the top ten supply less than 11% of the sample. The material sequenced was peripheral blood mononuclear cells. The origin of the receptors is a person between 18 and 75 years old in good health.

This clone was observed many times. Read sequence stops 3 residues before the CDR3 end, and the germline J gene provides the missing end. The chain recombines TRBV7-8 with TRBJ2-1, with D possibly TRBD2 on 5 matching bases. Per germline, CDR1 SGHVS and CDR2 FQNEAQ. The CDR3 runs 13 residues. Deletions cut 1 base from V and 6 bases from J, with 7 bases between. CDR3 DNA (partial): TGTGCCAGCAGCTTAGTTCGGGGCAATGAG. Its protein product is CASSLVRGNE. The whole CDR3 sequence is CASSLVRGNEQFF. Combining the CDR3 with reference TRBV7-8 and TRBJ2-1 gives the whole variable domain GAGVSQSPRYKVAKRGQDVALRCDPISGHVSLFWYQQALGQGPEFLTYFQNEAQLDKSGLPSDRFFAERPEGSVSTLKIQRTQQEDSAVYLCASSLVRGNEQFFGPGTRLTVL.

This clone occurred many times. Sequencing ends 3 residues short of the CDR3 end; the germline J gene provides the rest. This chain connects TRBV30 to TRBJ2-3; D unresolved. The CDR3 runs 10 residues. Trimming removed 2 bases from V and 5 bases from J, with 2 bases in between. CDR1 is GTSNPN and CDR2 is SVGIG in the germline V gene (reference sequence). CDR3 region: CAWSQDTQYF. CDR3 DNA (partial): TGTGCCTGGAGTCAAGATACG.

A word on this clone: The sequenced fragment ends 3 residues before the CDR3 boundary, so the rest is inferred from the germline J gene. The chain combines TRBV2 with TRBJ1-6; D might be TRBD1 (5 bases). The germline V and J ends were trimmed by 7 bases and 11 bases, with 15 bases remaining between them. The germline V gene encodes CDR1 SNHLY and CDR2 FYNNEI. This CDR3 comprises 13 residues. The sequenced part of the CDR3 DNA is TGTGCCAGCAAGGGGCCGGGTCTGGCACCC. This sequence encodes CASKGPGLAP. The whole CDR3 sequence reads CASKGPGLAPLHF.

This clone has ten or more counts. The CDR3 extends 3 residues past the end of the read, so its final part is completed from the germline J gene. This sequence joins TRBV20-1 and TRBJ2-5; D perhaps matches TRBD1 (7 bases). This CDR3 spans 16 amino acids. Germline values: CDR1 DFQATT, CDR2 SNEGSKA (reference sequence). V lost 3 bases and J 2 bases, leaving 19 bases between the germline ends. The DNA read from the CDR3 is TGCAGTGCTAGTGGAGAGGAGGGGGCGAGGCAAGAGACC. Translating it yields CSASGEEGARQET. The full CDR3 sequence reads CSASGEEGARQETQYF.

This clone has only a few counts. Sequencing ends 3 residues short of the CDR3 end; the germline J gene provides the rest. J is TRBJ2-2 and V is TRBV7-3; tentative D call: TRBD1 (5 bases). Germline-derived CDR1 and CDR2 are SGHTA and FQGTGA. V gave up 5 bases and J gave up 5 bases, with 18 bases separating them. The CDR3 extends over 16 amino acids. The sequenced CDR3 bases are TGTGCCAGCAGCGGTCGGCTGGGGCCCTCAACCGGGGAG. Translated, it gives CASSGRLGPSTGE. In full, the CDR3 reads CASSGRLGPSTGELFF.

In this sample, this clone turned up many times. The read ends 3 residues early relative to the CDR3; the germline J gene fills the gap. The rearrangement links TRBV5-4 to TRBJ2-5; the match to TRBD2 covers 9 bases. Germline V gene lookup returns CDR1 SGHNT and CDR2 YYREEE (reference sequence). Losses at the gene ends were 0 bases for V and 3 bases for J; bases not matched to a gene: 6. The CDR3 has 16 residues. The sequenced CDR3 bases are TGTGCCAGCAGCTTGGATGCGCGGGAGGGGGAAGAGACC. Translating it yields CASSLDAREGEET. The entire CDR3 protein is CASSLDAREGEETQYF.